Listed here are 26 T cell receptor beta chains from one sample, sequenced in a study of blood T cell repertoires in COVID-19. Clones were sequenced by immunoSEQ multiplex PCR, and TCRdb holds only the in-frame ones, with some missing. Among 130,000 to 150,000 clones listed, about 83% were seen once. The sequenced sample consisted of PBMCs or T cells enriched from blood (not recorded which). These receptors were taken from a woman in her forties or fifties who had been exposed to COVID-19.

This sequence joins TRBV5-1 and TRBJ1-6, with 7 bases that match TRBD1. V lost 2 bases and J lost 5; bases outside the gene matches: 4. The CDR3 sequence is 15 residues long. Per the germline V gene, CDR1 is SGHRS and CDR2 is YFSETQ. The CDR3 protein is CASSLRGQNNSPLHF. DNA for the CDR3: TGCGCCAGCAGCTTACGGGGACAGAATAATTCACCCCTCCACTTT.

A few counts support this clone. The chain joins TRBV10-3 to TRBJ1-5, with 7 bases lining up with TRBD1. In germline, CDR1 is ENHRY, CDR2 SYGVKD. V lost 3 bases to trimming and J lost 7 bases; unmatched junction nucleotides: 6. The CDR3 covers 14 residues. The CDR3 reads CAISDPTGNQPQHF. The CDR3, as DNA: TGTGCCATCAGTGATCCGACAGGGAACCAGCCCCAGCATTTT.

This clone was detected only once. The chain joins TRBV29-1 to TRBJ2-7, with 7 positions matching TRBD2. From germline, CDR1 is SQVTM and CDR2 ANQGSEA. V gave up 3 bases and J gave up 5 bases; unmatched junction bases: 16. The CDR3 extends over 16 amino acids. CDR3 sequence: CSVDNVGESGIDEQYF. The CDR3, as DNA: TGCAGCGTTGACAACGTGGGGGAAAGCGGGATAGACGAGCAGTACTTC.

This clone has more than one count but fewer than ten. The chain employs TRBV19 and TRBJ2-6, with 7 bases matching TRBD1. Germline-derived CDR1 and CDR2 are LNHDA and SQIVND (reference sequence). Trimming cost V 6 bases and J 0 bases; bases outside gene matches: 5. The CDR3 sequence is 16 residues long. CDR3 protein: CASRPGQSSGANVLTF. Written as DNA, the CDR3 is TGTGCCAGTAGGCCGGGACAGAGCTCTGGGGCCAACGTCCTGACTTTC.

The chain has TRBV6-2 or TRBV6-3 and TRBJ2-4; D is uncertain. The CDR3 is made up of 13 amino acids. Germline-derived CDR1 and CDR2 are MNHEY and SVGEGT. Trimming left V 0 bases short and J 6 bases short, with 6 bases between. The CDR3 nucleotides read TGTGCCAGCAGTTACTCCGGCGGAAACATTCAGTACTTC. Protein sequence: CASSYSGGNIQYF.

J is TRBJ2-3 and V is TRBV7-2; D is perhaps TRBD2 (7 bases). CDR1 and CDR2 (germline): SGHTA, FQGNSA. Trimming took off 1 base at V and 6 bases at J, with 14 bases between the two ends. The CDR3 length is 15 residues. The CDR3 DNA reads TGTGCCAGCAGCTTAGGAGGGGGGGTCGTGGATACGCAGTATTTT. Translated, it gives CASSLGGGVVDTQYF.

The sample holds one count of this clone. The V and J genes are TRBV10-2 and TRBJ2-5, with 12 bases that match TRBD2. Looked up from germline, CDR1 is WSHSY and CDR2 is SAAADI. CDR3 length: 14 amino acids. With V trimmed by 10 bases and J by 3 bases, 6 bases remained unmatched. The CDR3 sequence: CATSLAGGKETQYF. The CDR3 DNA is TGCGCCACCTCGCTAGCGGGGGGGAAAGAGACCCAGTACTTC.

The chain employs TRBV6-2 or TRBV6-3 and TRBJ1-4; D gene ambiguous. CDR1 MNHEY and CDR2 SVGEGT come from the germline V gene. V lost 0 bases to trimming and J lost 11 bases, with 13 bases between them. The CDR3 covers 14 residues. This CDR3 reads CASSYSRGSSKLFF. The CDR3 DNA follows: TGTGCCAGCAGTTACTCGAGAGGCTCCTCGAAACTGTTTTTT.

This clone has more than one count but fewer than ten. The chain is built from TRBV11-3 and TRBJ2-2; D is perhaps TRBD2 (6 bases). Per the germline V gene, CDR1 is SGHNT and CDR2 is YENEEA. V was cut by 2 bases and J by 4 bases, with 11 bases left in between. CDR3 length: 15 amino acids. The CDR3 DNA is TGTGCCAGCAGCTTAACGGGAGTCAGCACCGGGGAGCTGTTTTTT. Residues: CASSLTGVSTGELFF.

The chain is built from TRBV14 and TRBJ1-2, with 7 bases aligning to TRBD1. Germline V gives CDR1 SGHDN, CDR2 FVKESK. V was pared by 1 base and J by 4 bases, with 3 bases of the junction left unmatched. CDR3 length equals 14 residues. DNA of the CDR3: TGTGCCAGCAGCCAAGGACAGGGAGTCTATGGCTACACCTTC. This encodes CASSQGQGVYGYTF.

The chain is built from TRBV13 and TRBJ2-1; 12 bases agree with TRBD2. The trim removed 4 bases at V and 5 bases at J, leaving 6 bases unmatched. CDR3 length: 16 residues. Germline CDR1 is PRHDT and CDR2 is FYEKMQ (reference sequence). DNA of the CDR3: TGTGCCAGCAGCTCCCTAGCGGGAGGGCAGAACAATGAGCAGTTCTTC. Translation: CASSSLAGGQNNEQFF.

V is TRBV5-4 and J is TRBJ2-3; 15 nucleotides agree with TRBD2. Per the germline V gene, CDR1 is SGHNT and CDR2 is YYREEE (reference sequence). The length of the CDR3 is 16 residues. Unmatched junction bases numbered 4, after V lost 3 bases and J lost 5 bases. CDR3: CASSWTSGGAVDTQYF. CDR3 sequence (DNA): TGTGCCAGCAGCTGGACTAGCGGGGGGGCCGTAGATACGCAGTATTTT.

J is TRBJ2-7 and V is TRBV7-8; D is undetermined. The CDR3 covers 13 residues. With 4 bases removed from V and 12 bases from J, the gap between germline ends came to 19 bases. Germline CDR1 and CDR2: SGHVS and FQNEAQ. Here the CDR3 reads CASSSPPSRSRYF. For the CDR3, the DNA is TGTGCCAGCAGCTCCCCACCCTCCCGAAGCCGGTACTTC.

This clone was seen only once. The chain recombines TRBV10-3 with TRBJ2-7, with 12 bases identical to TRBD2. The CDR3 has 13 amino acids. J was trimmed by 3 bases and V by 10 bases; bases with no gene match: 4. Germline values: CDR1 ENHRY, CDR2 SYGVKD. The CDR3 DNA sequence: TGTGCCACCTCGGGACTAGCGGGCTACGAGCAGTACTTC. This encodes CATSGLAGYEQYF.

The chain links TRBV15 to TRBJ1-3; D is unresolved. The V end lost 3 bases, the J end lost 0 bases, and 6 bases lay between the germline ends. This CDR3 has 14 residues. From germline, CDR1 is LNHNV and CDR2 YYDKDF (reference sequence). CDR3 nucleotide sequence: TGTGCCACCAGCAGGGACTACTCTGGAAACACCATATATTTT. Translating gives CATSRDYSGNTIYF.

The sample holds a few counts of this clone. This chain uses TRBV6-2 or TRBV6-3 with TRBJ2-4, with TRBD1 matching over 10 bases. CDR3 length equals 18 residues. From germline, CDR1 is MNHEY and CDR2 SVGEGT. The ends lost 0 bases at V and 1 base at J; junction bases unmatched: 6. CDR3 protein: CASSYSGQGRYAKNIQYF. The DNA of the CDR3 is TGTGCCAGCAGTTACTCGGGACAGGGGAGGTACGCCAAAAACATTCAGTACTTC.

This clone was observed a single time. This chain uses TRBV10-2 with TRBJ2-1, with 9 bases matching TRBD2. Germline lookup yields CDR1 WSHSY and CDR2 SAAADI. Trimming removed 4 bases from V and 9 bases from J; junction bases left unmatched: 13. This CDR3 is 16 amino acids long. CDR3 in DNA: TGCGCCAGCAGTGGTTTTAGCGGGAGCTTCGCTGGTGAGCAGTTCTTC. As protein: CASSGFSGSFAGEQFF.

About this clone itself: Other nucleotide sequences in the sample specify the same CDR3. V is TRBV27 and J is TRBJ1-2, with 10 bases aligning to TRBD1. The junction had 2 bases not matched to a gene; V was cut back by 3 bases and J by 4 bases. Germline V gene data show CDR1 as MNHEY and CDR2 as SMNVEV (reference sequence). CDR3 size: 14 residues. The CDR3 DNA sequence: TGTGCCAGCAGTTTGGGACAGGGGACCTATGGCTACACCTTC. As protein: CASSLGQGTYGYTF.

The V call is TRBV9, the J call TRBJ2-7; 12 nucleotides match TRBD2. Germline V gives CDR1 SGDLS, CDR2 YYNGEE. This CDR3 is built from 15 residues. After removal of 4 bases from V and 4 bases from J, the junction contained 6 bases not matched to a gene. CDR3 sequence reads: CASSQGLAGLYEQYF. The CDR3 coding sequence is TGTGCCAGCAGCCAAGGACTAGCGGGATTGTACGAGCAGTACTTC.

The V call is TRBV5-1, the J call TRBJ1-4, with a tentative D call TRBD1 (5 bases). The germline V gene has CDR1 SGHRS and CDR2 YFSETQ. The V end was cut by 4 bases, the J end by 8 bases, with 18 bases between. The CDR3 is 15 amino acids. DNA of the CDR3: TGCGCCAGCAGCCCCCTCGGGACTAGGGTGGAAAAACTGTTTTTT. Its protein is CASSPLGTRVEKLFF.

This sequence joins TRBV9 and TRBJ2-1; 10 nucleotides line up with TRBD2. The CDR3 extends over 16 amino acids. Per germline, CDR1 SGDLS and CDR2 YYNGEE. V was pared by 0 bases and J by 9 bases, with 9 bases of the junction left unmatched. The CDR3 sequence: CASSVGGSGRAGEQFF. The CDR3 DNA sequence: TGTGCCAGCAGCGTAGGGGGGAGCGGGAGGGCCGGTGAGCAGTTCTTC.

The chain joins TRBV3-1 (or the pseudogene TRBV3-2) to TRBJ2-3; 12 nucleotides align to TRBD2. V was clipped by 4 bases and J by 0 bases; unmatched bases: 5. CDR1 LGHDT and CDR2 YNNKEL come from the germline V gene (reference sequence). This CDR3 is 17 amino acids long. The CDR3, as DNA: TGTGCCAGCAGCCGACGGACTAGCGGGGCTAGCACAGATACGCAGTATTTT. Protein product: CASSRRTSGASTDTQYF.

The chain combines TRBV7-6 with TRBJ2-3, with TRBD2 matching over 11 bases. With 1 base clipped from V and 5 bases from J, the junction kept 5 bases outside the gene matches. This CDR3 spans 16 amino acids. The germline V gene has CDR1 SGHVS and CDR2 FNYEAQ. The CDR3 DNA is TGTGCCAGCAGCTTAGTGGTAGCGGGGGGGCAAGATACGCAGTATTTT. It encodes CASSLVVAGGQDTQYF.

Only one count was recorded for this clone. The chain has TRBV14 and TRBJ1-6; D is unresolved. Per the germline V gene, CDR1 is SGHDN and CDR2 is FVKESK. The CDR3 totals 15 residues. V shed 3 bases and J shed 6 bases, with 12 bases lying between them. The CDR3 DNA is TGTGCCAGCAGCCAGAGGACGGGGTTTAATTCACCCCTCCACTTT. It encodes CASSQRTGFNSPLHF.

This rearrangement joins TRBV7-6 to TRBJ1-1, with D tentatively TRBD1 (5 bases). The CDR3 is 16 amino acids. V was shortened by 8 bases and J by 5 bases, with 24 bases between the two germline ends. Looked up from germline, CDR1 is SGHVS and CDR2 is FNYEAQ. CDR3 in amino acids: CASGPSTSGGSTEAFF. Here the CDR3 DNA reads TGTGCCAGCGGCCCCTCCACTTCCGGGGGGAGTACTGAAGCTTTCTTT.

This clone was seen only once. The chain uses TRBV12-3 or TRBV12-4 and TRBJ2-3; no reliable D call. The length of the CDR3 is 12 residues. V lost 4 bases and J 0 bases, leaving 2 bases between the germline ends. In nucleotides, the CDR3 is TGTGCCAGCAGTTCTAGCACAGATACGCAGTATTTT. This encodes CASSSSTDTQYF.